This T cell receptor beta chain was sequenced in a study of CD8 T cells in ankylosing spondylitis. It was by quantitative 5'-RACE with molecular barcodes that TCR beta libraries were made. MiXCR, run by TCRdb on the 5' RACE reads, gives a single entry per CDR3 protein. Among approximately 440,000 distinct CDR3 sequences listed, about a sixth were seen once. Trimming shortened V by 6 bases and J by 2 bases, and 11 bases separated the two germline ends. CDR3 length: 13 residues. The V gene's germline CDR1 is MNHEY and CDR2 SVGEGT. This clonotype was seen more than once but under ten times. The antigen remains undetermined. Study findings and constraints: Ankylosing spondylitis blood appeared to be characterized by a TCR beta motif of fewer than ten highly homologous variants. Significantly higher representation of disease-linked clones was reported for matched ankylosing spondylitis synovial fluid. Several of the motif variants were reported before in synovial fluid and blood from reactive arthritis.

The chain joins TRBV6-2 or TRBV6-3 to TRBJ2-7, with D tentatively TRBD2 (5 bases). Material: blood, either unsorted or a sorted T cell fraction (not recorded which). This sequence was found in a male donor with ankylosing spondylitis. The CDR3 loop reads CASREGAPYEQYF. The CDR3 coding sequence is TGTGCCAGCAGAGAGGGAGCGCCCTACGAGCAGTACTTC.